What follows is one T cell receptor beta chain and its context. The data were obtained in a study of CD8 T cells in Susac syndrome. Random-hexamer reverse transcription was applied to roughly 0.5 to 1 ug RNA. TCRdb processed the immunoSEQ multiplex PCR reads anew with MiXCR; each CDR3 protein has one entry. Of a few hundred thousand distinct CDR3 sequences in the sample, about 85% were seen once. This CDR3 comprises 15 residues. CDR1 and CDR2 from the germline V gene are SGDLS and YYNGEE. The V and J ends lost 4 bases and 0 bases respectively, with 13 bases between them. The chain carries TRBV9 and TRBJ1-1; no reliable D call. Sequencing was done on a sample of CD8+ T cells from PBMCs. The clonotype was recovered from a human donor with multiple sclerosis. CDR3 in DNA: TGTGCCAGCAGCCCCGTGGACGCGGTGAACACTGAAGCTTTCTTT. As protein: CASSPVDAVNTEAFF.